The 2 T cell receptor beta chains below were found in one sample sequenced in a study of shared clonotypes between healthy human individuals. The assay was immunoSEQ multiplex PCR, and TCRdb's table has in-frame clones only and misses some. The table has 300,000 to 400,000 clones, around two thirds seen once. Material: memory CD4+ T cells sorted from blood. Sample subset: CD45RA-negative fraction. These receptors all come from a man younger than 40 in good health.

The CDR3 bases are TGTGCCAGTAGATCCCAGGGGACAGGGCGCAATCAGCCCCAGCATTTT. It encodes CASRSQGTGRNQPQHF. This chain uses TRBV19 with TRBJ1-5; 9 positions agree with TRBD1. V dropped 6 bases and J dropped 2; count of bases not matched to a gene: 8. The CDR3 is 16 amino acids. Germline values: CDR1 LNHDA, CDR2 SQIVND (reference sequence).

This clone has just a few counts. The chain links TRBV11-2 to TRBJ2-7; tentatively, D is TRBD2 (6 bases). CDR3 length equals 13 residues. The germline CDR1 and CDR2 sequences are SGHAT and FQNNGV. Trimming cost V 10 bases and J 5 bases, with 18 bases left between them. This CDR3 reads CATGVSSVHEQYF. The CDR3 bases are TGTGCCACGGGGGTTTCTTCGGTCCACGAGCAGTACTTC.